This TCR beta chain was documented in a study of shared clonotypes between healthy human individuals (dated by TCRdb to the early 2020s). About the investigation overall: The cohort comprised a couple of women and a few men aged 18 to 49 years. For each donor, CD4 naive and CD4 memory were each run on three plates, CD8 naive on two plates, and CD8 memory on one plate. Blood TCR repertoires of a handful of healthy adults were deeply sequenced to estimate repertoire size and the extent of clonotype sharing between individuals. To increase sequencing depth and limit assay-specific biases, TCR repertoire library preparation and sequencing were carried out by different laboratories using diverse techniques. Per donor, leukapheresis produced somewhere between about 0.85 and 8.9 billion PBMCs.

TCR CDR3 regions were amplified from genomic DNA by multiplex PCR using the deep immunoSEQ assay. Extracted genomic DNA from each cell subset was distributed evenly across all wells of several immunoSEQ 96-well plates, and each plate was treated as a replicate. Each replicate PCR for sorted subsets received 150 to 250 ng genomic DNA, equal to about 30,000 T cell genomes. Purified libraries were measured with a Qubit 3.0 fluorometer, size-checked on a Bioanalyzer 2100, and measured again with the KAPA Library Quantification kit. Every immunoSEQ 96-well plate was sequenced on a dedicated single-read 150-cycle Illumina NextSeq 550 flow cell. The study's own analysis went as follows. Because the immunoSEQ output included only junctional sequences and no quality scores, the filtering could not be the same as the filtering used for full-length reads. To assign V/J genes and CDR3, sequences were annotated using PyIR, a Python wrapper for IgBLAST v1.9, with IMGT germline references. Reads were filtered out if the reads had weak V/J assignments (E-value above 1e-6), no CDR3, stop codons, out-of-frame junctions, or ambiguous translated residues. A V3J clonotype was defined by an identical inferred V gene, J gene, and CDR3 amino acid sequence. To compute the percentage overlap between repertoires, the number of shared unique clonotypes was divided by the size of the smaller repertoire. Richness of each repertoire was evaluated using RTK rarefaction, the Chao1 estimator, and Recon v2.1 estimates of unobserved clonotypes. For all TCRbeta clonotypes obtained by the gDNA method from several donors, generation probabilities were computed with OLGA. Drawn from immuneACCESS, this table holds only the in-frame rearrangements with V and J called that TCRdb kept. Clones are partly lost; checked studies trace under half to an unresolved V gene and leave the rest unexplained. V, J and clone size reflect that table, while D and trimming were determined from the DNA. Within this sample are 2 million to 2.5 million clones, with about nine tenths of them counted one time only. The ten largest clones take up approximately 0.39% of the sample.

The table lists this clone with a count of one. It lacks a known antigen. Base qualities are not at hand, and no much larger clone is one base apart. The donors were healthy, HIV-negative adults with no recently reported acute infections or vaccinations. All donors were Caucasian adults living in Nashville, Tennessee, USA. CD4+ T cells were enriched by magnetic negative selection; naive cells were then positively selected on CD45RA, and the negative fraction formed the memory subset. Blood was collected by leukapheresis, and PBMCs were isolated by Ficoll-Histopaque density gradient centrifugation and then cryopreserved in liquid nitrogen vapor phase. Analytical flow cytometry was used to check the purity and quantity of each magnetically sorted T cell population. From each sorted fraction, genomic DNA was isolated and quantified by UV absorbance on a Nanodrop 2000c. From its cysteine to its phenylalanine, the CDR3 spans 14 amino acids. CDR3 DNA is the only sequence kept; it has 42 bases, read in frame from the first base. V ends up 2 bases short and J 6 bases short, with an unmatched junction base count of 3. Sequences ENHRY (CDR1) and SYGVKD (CDR2) are obtained from the germline V gene.

Results the study describes overall, beyond this receptor: Larger estimated clonotype richness was generally found for naive subsets than for memory subsets. Because the study included only a small number of donors, the genetic and exposure-history diversity represented was limited. Compared with non-shared clonotypes, clonotypes shared by all four sorted-subset donors had higher generation probabilities. Only blood was sampled, and tissue TCR repertoires likely differ from those in blood. Rarefaction of sorted-subset datasets indicated incomplete sequencing despite the large sequencing depth. Pairwise subsampling led to the expectation that sequencing depth would affect the degree of clonotype sharing among donors. When a few donors were compared, the shared fraction of clonotypes was about 5% for naive CD4, approximately 3.3% for naive CD8, 2.3% for memory CD4, and 0.3% to 0.5% for memory CD8.

The sequence derives from a man between 18 and 29 years old in good health. Some clones in this sample may be carry-over from other donors' samples. The sequence joins TRBV10-3 to TRBJ2-2; TRBD2 agrees with 7 junctional bases. Sequenced sample: naive CD4+ T cells from PBMCs. The cell subset or site label of this sample denotes: CD45RA+ positively selected. The CDR3 protein: CAISELRGAGELFF. The DNA sequence follows: TGTGCCATCAGTGAGCTCCGGGGGGCCGGGGAGCTGTTTTTT.